The clone carrying this TCR beta chain was observed a few times. The trim removed 10 bases at V and 4 bases at J, leaving 8 bases unmatched. From germline, CDR1 is LNHDA and CDR2 SQIVND (reference sequence). The CDR3 extends over 13 amino acids. Beta-chain TCR CDR3 regions were amplified from RNA transcripts. Investigators did first-round RT-PCR with HTBI primers, then second-round multiplex PCR. TCRdb re-called the multiplex PCR reads through MiXCR, storing one row per CDR3 protein. Of under 350,000 distinct CDR3 sequences listed, roughly 15% are singletons. Ineligible for inclusion were patients with other autoimmune diseases, uncontrolled infections, pregnancy or lactation. The sample originates from a study of Graves' ophthalmopathy and Graves' hyperthyroidism.

The source is an adult man with Graves' ophthalmopathy. V usage is TRBV19 and J usage is TRBJ1-2; TRBD1 aligns across 8 bases. Sequencing was carried out using peripheral blood. The DNA of the CDR3 is TGTGCCACTTCGCGACAGGGGACCTATGGCTACACCTTC. This translates into CATSRQGTYGYTF.